Below are 18 T cell receptor beta chains sequenced from a single sample in a study of cytomegalovirus exposure and HLA in healthy donors. Profiled with immunoSEQ multiplex PCR; TCRdb holds only in-frame clones, not every one. The sample has 95,000 to 150,000 clones; 80% to 90% are singletons. Sample: PBMCs. Every receptor here comes from a woman aged 18-29 years in good health and CMV-seronegative.

The chain employs TRBV5-1 and TRBJ1-3; no definite D call. Germline V gene lookup returns CDR1 SGHRS and CDR2 YFSETQ. This CDR3 has 15 amino acids. Between the trimmed V and J ends, which lost 0 bases and 0 bases, there was a span of 7 bases. CDR3 nucleotides: TGCGCCAGCAGCTTGGACAGCGGCTCTGGAAACACCATATATTTT. It encodes CASSLDSGSGNTIYF.

The gene calls are TRBV19 and TRBJ1-5, with TRBD1 matching over 9 bases. CDR3 length: 17 residues. Germline values: CDR1 LNHDA, CDR2 SQIVND (reference sequence). V lost 6 bases to trimming and J lost 7 bases; unmatched junction nucleotides: 16. DNA for the CDR3: TGTGCCAGTAGGGAACTAACGGGACAGGGAATCGGCCAGCCCCAGCATTTT. This translates into CASRELTGQGIGQPQHF.

V usage is TRBV19 and J usage is TRBJ1-5, with TRBD1 matching 9 bases. The CDR3 is 15 residues long. Germline V gene sequence: CDR1 LNHDA, CDR2 SQIVND (reference sequence). J was trimmed by 2 bases and V by 5 bases; bases with no gene match: 4. The CDR3 bases are TGTGCCAGTAGTCCAACAGGGGGCGGCAATCAGCCCCAGCATTTT. This codes for CASSPTGGGNQPQHF.

The V gene is TRBV4-2, the J gene TRBJ2-1; 9 bases are a match to TRBD2. This CDR3 spans 17 amino acids. The junction had 12 bases not matched to a gene; V was cut back by 1 base and J by 8 bases. CDR1 LGHNA and CDR2 YNFKEQ come from the germline V gene. DNA for the CDR3: TGTGCCAGCAGCCAAGGCTTGGGCGGGGGGGCCCTACATGAGCAGTTCTTC. Residues: CASSQGLGGGALHEQFF.

The chain recombines TRBV27 with TRBJ1-6, with unresolved D. CDR3 size: 13 residues. V was cut by 3 bases and J by 11 bases, with 11 bases left in between. Germline loops: CDR1 MNHEY, CDR2 SMNVEV (reference sequence). The CDR3 loop is CASSFGVRPPLHF. As DNA, the CDR3 is TGTGCCAGCAGTTTCGGGGTTCGGCCACCCCTCCACTTT.

The chain joins TRBV7-2 to TRBJ2-3, with 8 nucleotides matching TRBD2. The V gene's germline CDR1 is SGHTA and CDR2 FQGNSA. The CDR3 extends over 17 amino acids. Unmatched junction bases numbered 13, after V lost 6 bases and J lost 2 bases. This chain's CDR3 is CASSGNSGITVTDTQYF. Written as DNA, the CDR3 is TGTGCCAGCAGTGGTAATAGCGGGATCACCGTCACAGATACGCAGTATTTT.

J is TRBJ1-1 and V is TRBV6-5; D remains ambiguous. Germline assignment: CDR1 MNHEY and CDR2 SVGAGI. V lost 6 bases and J lost 5, with 16 bases in between. This CDR3 has 14 amino acids. CDR3: CASRSPRRVTEAFF. The DNA of the CDR3 is TGTGCCAGCAGGAGTCCCAGGCGCGTGACTGAAGCTTTCTTT.

V gene TRBV27 combines with J gene TRBJ2-3; D might be TRBD2 (5 bases). Between the trimmed V and J ends, which lost 2 bases and 5 bases, there was a span of 14 bases. There are 15 residues in the CDR3. CDR1 and CDR2 (germline): MNHEY, SMNVEV (reference sequence). CDR3 sequence (DNA): TGTGCCAGCAGTTTAGGATTCGGGGTGGGAGATACGCAGTATTTT. As protein: CASSLGFGVGDTQYF.

CDR3 coding DNA: TGTGCCAGCAGTTCCTGGACAGGGGAGGGGCGTGAAGCTTTCTTT. This translates into CASSSWTGEGREAFF. The rearrangement uses TRBV27 and TRBJ1-1; 9 nucleotides agree with TRBD1. The J segment lost 7 bases and the V segment lost 4 bases, leaving 10 bases of the junction unmatched. Germline assignment: CDR1 MNHEY and CDR2 SMNVEV (reference sequence). The CDR3 has 15 amino acids.

V is TRBV6-1 and J is TRBJ2-7; D perhaps matches TRBD1 (6 bases). This CDR3 has 14 amino acids. CDR1 and CDR2 from the germline V gene are MNHNS and SASEGT. Trimming took 3 bases from V and 3 from J, leaving 12 bases between them. CDR3 DNA: TGTGCCAGCAGTGACAGGGGACCCATCTACGAGCAGTACTTC. Encoded protein: CASSDRGPIYEQYF.

The rearrangement uses TRBV14 and TRBJ2-1; the D is unclear. The CDR3 loop spans 16 amino acids. Germline V gives CDR1 SGHDN, CDR2 FVKESK. Deletions cut 1 base from V and 6 bases from J, with 16 bases between. CDR3 sequence reads: CASSQAVGAFPNEQFF. CDR3 coding DNA: TGTGCCAGCAGCCAAGCAGTCGGAGCTTTCCCCAATGAGCAGTTCTTC.

V is TRBV7-6 and J is TRBJ2-2; 7 positions agree with TRBD2. Looked up from germline, CDR1 is SGHVS and CDR2 is FNYEAQ. The CDR3 is made up of 14 amino acids. With 5 bases clipped from V and 4 bases from J, the junction kept 4 bases outside the gene matches. The CDR3 reads CASSGGGLTGELFF. The CDR3 DNA reads TGTGCCAGCAGCGGGGGGGGACTCACCGGGGAGCTGTTTTTT. Filled out from reference TRBV7-6 and TRBJ2-2, the complete variable domain reads GAGVSQSPRYKVTKRGQDVALRCDPISGHVSLYWYRQALGQGPEFLTYFNYEAQQDKSGLPNDRFSAERPEGSISTLTIQRTEQRDSAMYRCASSGGGLTGELFFGEGSRLTVL.

This sequence joins TRBV9 and TRBJ2-1, with D possibly TRBD1 on 5 matching bases. Germline CDR1 is SGDLS and CDR2 is YYNGEE. The CDR3 length is 15 residues. The V and J ends lost 0 bases and 6 bases respectively, with 13 bases between them. CDR3 DNA: TGTGCCAGCAGCGTAGCCGGGCAGGGATTCAATGAGCAGTTCTTC. As protein: CASSVAGQGFNEQFF. Combining the CDR3 with reference TRBV9 and TRBJ2-1 gives the whole variable domain DSGVTQTPKHLITATGQRVTLRCSPRSGDLSVYWYQQSLDQGLQFLIQYYNGEERAKGNILERFSAQQFPDLHSELNLSSLELGDSALYFCASSVAGQGFNEQFFGPGTRLTVL.

The J gene is TRBJ1-2, the V gene TRBV18; 7 bases align to TRBD1. With 1 base clipped from V and 5 bases from J, the junction kept 10 bases outside the gene matches. Looked up from germline, CDR1 is KGHSH and CDR2 is LQKENI. This CDR3 region has 16 residues. CDR3 sequence reads: CASSPLPTGVKYGYTF. The CDR3 DNA reads as TGTGCCAGCTCACCACTCCCTACAGGGGTTAAGTATGGCTACACCTTC.

CDR3 in amino acids: CASSPHGSGNTIYF. The DNA of the CDR3 is TGTGCCAGCAGTCCCCACGGGTCTGGAAACACCATATATTTT. The genes are TRBV6-5 and TRBJ1-3; D gene unclear. Germline assignment: CDR1 MNHEY and CDR2 SVGAGI. CDR3 size: 14 residues. V was clipped by 5 bases and J by 1 base, with 9 bases between them.

J is TRBJ2-7 and V is TRBV6-5; D might be TRBD1 (6 bases). CDR3 length: 16 amino acids. Trimming shortened V by 4 bases and J by 1 base, and 17 bases separated the two germline ends. The germline V gene has CDR1 MNHEY and CDR2 SVGAGI. CDR3 amino acids: CASSSPGQEQSYEQYV. DNA of the CDR3: TGTGCCAGCAGTTCTCCGGGACAAGAACAGTCCTACGAGCAGTACGTC.

This chain links TRBV6-1 with TRBJ1-5; 8 bases are a match to TRBD1. The CDR3 length is 14 residues. Losses at the gene ends were 9 bases for V and 1 base for J; bases not matched to a gene: 5. The germline V gene encodes CDR1 MNHNS and CDR2 SASEGT. CDR3 DNA: TGTGCCAGAGACAGGGGCCGGAGCAATCAGCCCCAGCATTTT. This codes for CARDRGRSNQPQHF.

V and J are TRBV28 and TRBJ2-7; no clear D. V gave up 1 base and J gave up 3 bases, with 7 bases separating them. Looked up from germline, CDR1 is MDHEN and CDR2 is SYDVKM. CDR3 size: 13 residues. In DNA form, the CDR3 reads TGTGCCAGCAGTTTATTTGGCAACTACGAGCAGTACGTC. The encoded protein is CASSLFGNYEQYV.